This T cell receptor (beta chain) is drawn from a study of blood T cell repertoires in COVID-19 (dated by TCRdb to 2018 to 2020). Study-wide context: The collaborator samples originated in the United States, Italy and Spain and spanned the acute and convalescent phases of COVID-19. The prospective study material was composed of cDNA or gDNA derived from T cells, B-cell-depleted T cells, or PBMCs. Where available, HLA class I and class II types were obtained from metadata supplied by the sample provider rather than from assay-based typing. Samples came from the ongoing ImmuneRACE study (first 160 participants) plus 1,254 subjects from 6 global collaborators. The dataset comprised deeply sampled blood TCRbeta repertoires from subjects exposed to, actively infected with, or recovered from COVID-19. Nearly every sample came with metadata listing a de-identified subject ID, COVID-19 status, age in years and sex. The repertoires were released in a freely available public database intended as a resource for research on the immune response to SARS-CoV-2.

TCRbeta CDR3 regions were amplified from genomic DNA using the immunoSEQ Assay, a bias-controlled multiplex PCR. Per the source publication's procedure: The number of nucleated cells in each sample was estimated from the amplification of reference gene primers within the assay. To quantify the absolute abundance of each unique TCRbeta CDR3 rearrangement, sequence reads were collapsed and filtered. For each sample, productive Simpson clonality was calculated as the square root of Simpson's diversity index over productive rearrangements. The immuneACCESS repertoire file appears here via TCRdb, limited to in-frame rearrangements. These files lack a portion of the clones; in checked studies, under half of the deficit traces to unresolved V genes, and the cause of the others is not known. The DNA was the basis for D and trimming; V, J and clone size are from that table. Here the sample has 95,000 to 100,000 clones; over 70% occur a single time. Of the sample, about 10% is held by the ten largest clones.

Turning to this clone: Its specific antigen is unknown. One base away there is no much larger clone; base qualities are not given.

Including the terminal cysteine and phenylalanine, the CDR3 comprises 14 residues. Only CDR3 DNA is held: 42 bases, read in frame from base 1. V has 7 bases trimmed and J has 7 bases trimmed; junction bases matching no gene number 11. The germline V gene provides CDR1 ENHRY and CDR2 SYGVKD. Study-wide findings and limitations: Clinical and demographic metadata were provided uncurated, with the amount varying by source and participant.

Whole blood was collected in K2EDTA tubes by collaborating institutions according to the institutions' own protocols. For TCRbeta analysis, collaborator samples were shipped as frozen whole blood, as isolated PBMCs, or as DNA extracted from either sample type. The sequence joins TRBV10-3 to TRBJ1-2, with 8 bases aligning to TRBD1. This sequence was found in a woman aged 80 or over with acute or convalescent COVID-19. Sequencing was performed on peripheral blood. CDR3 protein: CAITQTGDLSGYTF. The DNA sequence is TGTGCCATCACCCAGACAGGGGATTTAAGTGGCTACACCTTC.